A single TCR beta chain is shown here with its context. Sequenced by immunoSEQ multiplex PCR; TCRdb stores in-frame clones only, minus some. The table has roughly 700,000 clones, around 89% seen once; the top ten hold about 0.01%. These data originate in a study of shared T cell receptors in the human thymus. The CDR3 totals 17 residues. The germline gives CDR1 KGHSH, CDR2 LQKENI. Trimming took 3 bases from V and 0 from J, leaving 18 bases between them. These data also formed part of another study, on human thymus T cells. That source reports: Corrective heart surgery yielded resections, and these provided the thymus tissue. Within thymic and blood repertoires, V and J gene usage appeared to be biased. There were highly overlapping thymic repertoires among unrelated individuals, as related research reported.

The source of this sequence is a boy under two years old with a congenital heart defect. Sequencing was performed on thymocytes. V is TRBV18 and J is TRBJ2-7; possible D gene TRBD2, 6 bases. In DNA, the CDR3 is TGTGCCAGCTCACCGGGGCCCAAGGGACTCAGCTCCTACGAGCAGTACTTC. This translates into CASSPGPKGLSSYEQYF.